This is a list of T cell receptor beta chains from one sample in a study of T cell changes during pregnancy in multiple sclerosis. The table came from immunoSEQ multiplex PCR; TCRdb's copy has only in-frame clones and leaves some out. In the table there are 40,000 to 45,000 clones, roughly 87% of which are singletons. The source was CD4+ T cells from peripheral blood mononuclear cells, collected after pregnancy. The source is a female donor with multiple sclerosis, enrolled in a pregnancy study. Each CDR3 is given with its conserved first and last residue. The order of the fields is J gene, V gene, D gene, clone size, CDR3 DNA, CDR3 protein. D genes are given only for firm matches. Where a row states a size, it is once, few, many or the class of an expanded clone; other rows omit it.

j_gene: TRBJ2-5
v_gene: TRBV13
d_gene: TRBD1
abundance: NA
CDR3nt: TGTGCCAGCAGCTCCCACAGGGGGAGAGAGACCCAGTACTTC
CDR3aa: CASSSHRGRETQYF

j_gene: TRBJ1-1
v_gene: TRBV30
d_gene: NA
abundance: NA
CDR3nt: TGTGCCTGGATCAAGACAGGCTTGAACACTGAAGCTTTCTTT
CDR3aa: CAWIKTGLNTEAFF

j_gene: TRBJ1-2
v_gene: TRBV19
d_gene: TRBD1
abundance: NA
CDR3nt: TGTGCCAGTAGTTCCTACCCGACAGGGTCTTGGGGCTACACCTTC
CDR3aa: CASSSYPTGSWGYTF

j_gene: TRBJ2-3
v_gene: TRBV27
d_gene: TRBD2
abundance: NA
CDR3nt: TGTGCCAGCAGTTTCCTTAGACTAGCGGGGACTAGCACAGATACGCAGTATTTT
CDR3aa: CASSFLRLAGTSTDTQYF

j_gene: TRBJ2-5
v_gene: TRBV2
d_gene: TRBD2
abundance: NA
CDR3nt: TGTGCCAGCAGTGGACTAGCGGGTGACCAAGAGACCCAGTACTTC
CDR3aa: CASSGLAGDQETQYF

j_gene: TRBJ1-4
v_gene: TRBV4-1
d_gene: NA
abundance: NA
CDR3nt: TGCGCCAGCAGCCAAGTACCAGACAGTAATGAAAAACTGTTTTTT
CDR3aa: CASSQVPDSNEKLFF

j_gene: TRBJ2-2
v_gene: TRBV10-3
d_gene: TRBD2
abundance: NA
CDR3nt: TGTGCCACAGGACGGGGGGGTGACACCGGGGAGCTGTTTTTT
CDR3aa: CATGRGGDTGELFF

j_gene: TRBJ2-3
v_gene: TRBV9
d_gene: NA
abundance: once
CDR3nt: TGTGCCAGCAGCGGTCAAAAGGGGGGGCCGAAGTATACGCAGTATTTT
CDR3aa: CASSGQKGGPKYTQYF

j_gene: TRBJ1-2
v_gene: TRBV6-5
d_gene: TRBD1
abundance: NA
CDR3nt: TGTGCCAGCTATGACAGGGACAGGCCCCAGGGCTACACCTTC
CDR3aa: CASYDRDRPQGYTF

j_gene: TRBJ2-2
v_gene: TRBV5-1
d_gene: NA
abundance: NA
CDR3nt: TGCGCCAGCTCCCGGACAGCCTTTAACACCGGGGAGCTGTTTTTT
CDR3aa: CASSRTAFNTGELFF

j_gene: TRBJ2-5
v_gene: TRBV5-4
d_gene: TRBD1
abundance: NA
CDR3nt: TGTGCCAGCAGCACAGGGGCGGGAGAGACCCAGTACTTC
CDR3aa: CASSTGAGETQYF

j_gene: TRBJ2-5
v_gene: TRBV5-1
d_gene: NA
abundance: NA
CDR3nt: TGCGCCAGCGGAGGGTTCCAGGAGACCCAGTACTTC
CDR3aa: CASGGFQETQYF

j_gene: TRBJ2-5
v_gene: TRBV18
d_gene: NA
abundance: NA
CDR3nt: TGTGCCAGCTCACCACAGGGAGGAGAGACCCAGTACTTC
CDR3aa: CASSPQGGETQYF

j_gene: TRBJ2-1
v_gene: TRBV5-1
d_gene: NA
abundance: NA
CDR3nt: TGCGCCAGCAGCCCGCAATTACAGGGCGTCTCCTACAATGAGCAGTTCTTC
CDR3aa: CASSPQLQGVSYNEQFF

j_gene: TRBJ1-4
v_gene: TRBV11-1
d_gene: TRBD1
abundance: once
CDR3nt: TGTGCCAGCAGCTTATTTGGGACAGTTAATGAAAAACTGTTTTTT
CDR3aa: CASSLFGTVNEKLFF

j_gene: TRBJ2-5
v_gene: TRBV18
d_gene: TRBD1
abundance: NA
CDR3nt: TGTGCCAGCTCAGGACAGGGGAGCGCCGGGGGGACCCAGTACTTC
CDR3aa: CASSGQGSAGGTQYF

j_gene: TRBJ1-1
v_gene: TRBV6-1
d_gene: TRBD1
abundance: NA
CDR3nt: TGTGCCAGCAGTGAATTGAGACAGGGCACTGAAGCTTTCTTT
CDR3aa: CASSELRQGTEAFF

j_gene: TRBJ1-5
v_gene: TRBV21-1
d_gene: NA
abundance: NA
CDR3nt: TGTGCCAGCAGCCTAAGGGGGCTTGCCAATCAGCCCCAGCATTTT
CDR3aa: CASSLRGLANQPQHF

j_gene: TRBJ1-5
v_gene: TRBV6-1
d_gene: TRBD1
abundance: NA
CDR3nt: TGTGCCAGCAGAACAGGGGTGATTAGCAATCAGCCCCAGCATTTT
CDR3aa: CASRTGVISNQPQHF

j_gene: TRBJ2-1
v_gene: TRBV10-1
d_gene: NA
abundance: NA
CDR3nt: TGCGCCACGGGCCCCCCGGGGTCGAGAGAGCAGTTCTTC
CDR3aa: CATGPPGSREQFF

j_gene: TRBJ1-1
v_gene: TRBV30
d_gene: NA
abundance: NA
CDR3nt: TGTGCCTGGAAGTTAGGATATCAGCGGATCCACACTGAAGCTTTCTTT
CDR3aa: CAWKLGYQRIHTEAFF

j_gene: TRBJ1-2
v_gene: TRBV7-6
d_gene: NA
abundance: NA
CDR3nt: TGTGCCAGCAGCCCCTTCAGGGGCGGCTACACCTTC
CDR3aa: CASSPFRGGYTF

j_gene: TRBJ1-2
v_gene: TRBV28
d_gene: NA
abundance: NA
CDR3nt: TGTGCCAGCAGTTTATACGGGAGACGAAACTATGGCTACACCTTC
CDR3aa: CASSLYGRRNYGYTF

j_gene: TRBJ2-2
v_gene: TRBV21-1
d_gene: NA
abundance: NA
CDR3nt: TGTGCCAGCAGGCACAGACAGAACACCGGGGAGCTGTTTTTT
CDR3aa: CASRHRQNTGELFF

j_gene: TRBJ1-2
v_gene: TRBV18
d_gene: NA
abundance: NA
CDR3nt: TGTGCCAGCTCCCCACGACAGCAAGGCTATGGCTACACCTTC
CDR3aa: CASSPRQQGYGYTF

j_gene: TRBJ2-1
v_gene: TRBV5-1
d_gene: TRBD2
abundance: NA
CDR3nt: TGCGCCAGCAGCTTGGCTAGCGGGGTCGGCAATGAGCAGTTCTTC
CDR3aa: CASSLASGVGNEQFF

j_gene: TRBJ1-5
v_gene: TRBV18
d_gene: TRBD1
abundance: NA
CDR3nt: TGTGCCAGCTCACCAAGGCATCAGGGGGATCAGCCCCAGCATTTT
CDR3aa: CASSPRHQGDQPQHF

j_gene: TRBJ2-3
v_gene: TRBV11-2
d_gene: NA
abundance: few
CDR3nt: TGTGCCAGCAGCGGACAGTTAGCGCAGTATTTT
CDR3aa: CASSGQLAQYF

j_gene: TRBJ1-3
v_gene: TRBV21-1
d_gene: NA
abundance: few
CDR3nt: TGTGCCAGCAGCAACAGGGTGAGAAACACCATATATTTT
CDR3aa: CASSNRVRNTIYF

j_gene: TRBJ1-2
v_gene: TRBV6-5
d_gene: NA
abundance: NA
CDR3nt: TGTGCCAACCTGGGCGGGGAGGATGGCTACACCTTC
CDR3aa: CANLGGEDGYTF